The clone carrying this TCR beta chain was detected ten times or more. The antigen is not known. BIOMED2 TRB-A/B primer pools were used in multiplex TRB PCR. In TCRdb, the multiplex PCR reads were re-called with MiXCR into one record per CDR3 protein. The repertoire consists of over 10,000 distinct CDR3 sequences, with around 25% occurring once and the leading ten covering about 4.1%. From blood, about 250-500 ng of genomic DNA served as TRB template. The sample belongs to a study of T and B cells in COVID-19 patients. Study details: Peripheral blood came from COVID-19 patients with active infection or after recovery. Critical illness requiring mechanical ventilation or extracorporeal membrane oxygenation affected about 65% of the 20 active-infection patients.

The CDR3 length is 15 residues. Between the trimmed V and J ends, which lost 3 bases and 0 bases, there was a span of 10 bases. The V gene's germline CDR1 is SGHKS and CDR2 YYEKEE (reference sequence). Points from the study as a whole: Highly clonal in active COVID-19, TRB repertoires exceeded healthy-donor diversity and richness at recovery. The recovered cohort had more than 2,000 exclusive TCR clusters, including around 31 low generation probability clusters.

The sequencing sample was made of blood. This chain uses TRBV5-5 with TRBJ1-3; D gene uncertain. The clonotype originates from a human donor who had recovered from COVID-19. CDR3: CASSSPSGSGNTIYF. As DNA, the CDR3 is TGTGCCAGCAGCTCCCCTTCGGGCTCTGGAAACACCATATATTTT.